One sample yielded the 11 T cell receptor beta chains listed below, sequenced in a study (dated by TCRdb to between 2015 and 2017). Libraries came from 5' RACE. TCRdb lists the instrument as Illumina MiSeq. In-frame beta chains were kept once TCRdb had trimmed the public reads at Q25 with fastp and called clones with MiXCR. Each CDR3 protein gets just one entry, which takes the most common genes and DNA from the rows behind it. This sample has roughly 42,000 distinct CDR3 sequences in its table, and 25% to 35% of those were observed once. The ten largest clones take up approximately 4% of the sample. The sample comprised tumor-infiltrating memory CD4+ T cells sorted from the breast tumor. The label giving this sample's cell subset or site can be read as: memory CD4+ T cells, CD4+CD45RO+CD25-. The origin of the receptors is a female donor with breast cancer.

This clonotype showed up many times. This chain uses TRBV6-5 with TRBJ2-5, with TRBD1 matching over 11 bases. Germline values: CDR1 MNHEY, CDR2 SVGAGI. The CDR3 runs 13 residues. Losses at the gene ends were 6 bases for V and 8 bases for J; bases not matched to a gene: 5. CDR3 DNA: TGTGCCAGCAGGGACAGGGGGCGAGGTACCCAGTACTTC. This codes for CASRDRGRGTQYF.

V gene TRBV4-1 combines with J gene TRBJ2-6; D is possibly TRBD1 (6 bases). Germline CDR1 and CDR2: MGHRA and YSYEKL. The ends were cut back, 2 bases at V and 4 bases at J, with 9 bases in the middle. The CDR3 loop spans 15 amino acids. For the CDR3, the DNA is TGCGCCAGCAGCCAACAGGGGATAGGGGCCAACGTCCTGACTTTC. It is translated as CASSQQGIGANVLTF.

The genes are TRBV9 and TRBJ2-2; D gene uncertain. This CDR3 has 14 residues. Per germline, CDR1 SGDLS and CDR2 YYNGEE. Trimming removed 6 bases at V and 5 bases at J, with 14 bases between. The CDR3, as DNA: TGTGCCAGCAACAGATTTCAAGAGACCGGGGAGCTGTTTTTT. This sequence encodes CASNRFQETGELFF. The variable domain in full, completed from reference TRBV9 and TRBJ2-2, reads DSGVTQTPKHLITATGQRVTLRCSPRSGDLSVYWYQQSLDQGLQFLIQYYNGEERAKGNILERFSAQQFPDLHSELNLSSLELGDSALYFCASNRFQETGELFFGEGSRLTVL.

The sample holds one count of this clonotype. The V gene is TRBV12-3 or TRBV12-4, the J gene TRBJ1-2; TRBD1 matches at 8 bases. This CDR3 contains 17 residues. V lost 5 bases, J lost 3 bases, and 14 bases stayed unmatched. CDR3 nucleotides: TGTGCCAGCAGTCCCGGACAGGGATCAAGGAAGGACTATGGCTACACCTTC. This translates into CASSPGQGSRKDYGYTF.

This clonotype appeared once. The chain has TRBV5-4 and TRBJ2-5; TRBD2 agrees at 7 bases. Germline lookup yields CDR1 SGHNT and CDR2 YYREEE (reference sequence). The J segment lost 2 bases and the V segment lost 0 bases, leaving 4 bases of the junction unmatched. The CDR3 is 15 amino acids. The CDR3 region is CASSLGGSRQETQYF. The DNA for the CDR3 is TGTGCCAGCAGCTTGGGCGGGAGCCGACAAGAGACCCAGTACTTC. The full variable domain, with the rest looked up from reference TRBV5-4 and TRBJ2-5, is ETGVTQSPTHLIKTRGQQVTLRCSSQSGHNTVSWYQQALGQGPQFIFQYYREEENGRGNFPPRFSGLQFPNYSSELNVNALELDDSALYLCASSLGGSRQETQYFGPGTRLLVL.

This clonotype showed up just a few times. The chain has TRBV11-2 and TRBJ2-1; tentatively, D is TRBD1 (5 bases). The ends were cut back, 1 base at V and 0 bases at J, with 13 bases in the middle. The CDR3 consists of 17 residues. CDR1 and CDR2 from the germline V gene are SGHAT and FQNNGV. CDR3 DNA sequence: TGTGCCAGCAGCTTAGGGGGTGGGGCGAGCTCCTACAATGAGCAGTTCTTC. It is translated as CASSLGGGASSYNEQFF.

This clonotype was counted between two and nine times. The chain joins TRBV4-2 to TRBJ2-3; TRBD2 might be the D (7 bases). The CDR3 is 15 amino acids. Deletions cut 2 bases from V and 7 bases from J, with 16 bases between. CDR1 LGHNA and CDR2 YNFKEQ come from the germline V gene. CDR3 coding DNA: TGTGCCAGCAGCCAAATGAGAGGGGGGGAGTATACGCAGTATTTT. It yields the protein CASSQMRGGEYTQYF.

Comments on this clonotype: Given the absence of the conserved phenylalanine or tryptophan at the CDR3 end, a read error is likely. CDR3 sequence (DNA): TGTGCCAGCAGCCAGGGAATAAAAGAGACCCAGTACGTC. It codes for CASSQGIKETQYV. The chain joins TRBV7-3 to TRBJ2-5; possibly TRBD1 for D (5 bases). Trimming took off 5 bases at V and 3 bases at J, with 10 bases between the two ends. In germline, CDR1 is SGHTA, CDR2 FQGTGA. CDR3 length: 13 residues.

The CDR3, as DNA: TGTGCCAGCAGCTTAGAGTTCCCTCCGGCGGGAGGAGGGAATGAGCAGTTCTTC. Encoded protein: CASSLEFPPAGGGNEQFF. The rearrangement joins TRBV7-2 to TRBJ2-1, with 8 bases that match TRBD2. The germline V gene has CDR1 SGHTA and CDR2 FQGNSA. J was trimmed by 7 bases and V by 1 base; bases with no gene match: 15. The CDR3 covers 18 residues.

This sequence joins TRBV20-1 and TRBJ2-1; possibly TRBD2 for D (5 bases). The length of the CDR3 is 19 residues. CDR1 and CDR2 (germline): DFQATT, SNEGSKA (reference sequence). V was clipped by 0 bases and J by 8 bases, with 29 bases between them. The CDR3 sequence: CSARDGLVSGSFGGDEQFF. Here the CDR3 DNA reads TGCAGTGCTAGAGATGGTTTAGTATCGGGGTCTTTCGGAGGCGATGAGCAGTTCTTC.

This chain joins TRBV29-1 and TRBJ2-7; 9 nucleotides match TRBD1. V gave up 3 bases and J gave up 3 bases; unmatched junction bases: 6. The V gene's germline CDR1 is SQVTM and CDR2 ANQGSEA. This CDR3 comprises 14 residues. The CDR3 reads CSVDLGQGFYEQYF. DNA of the CDR3: TGCAGCGTTGATCTCGGACAGGGGTTCTACGAGCAGTACTTC.